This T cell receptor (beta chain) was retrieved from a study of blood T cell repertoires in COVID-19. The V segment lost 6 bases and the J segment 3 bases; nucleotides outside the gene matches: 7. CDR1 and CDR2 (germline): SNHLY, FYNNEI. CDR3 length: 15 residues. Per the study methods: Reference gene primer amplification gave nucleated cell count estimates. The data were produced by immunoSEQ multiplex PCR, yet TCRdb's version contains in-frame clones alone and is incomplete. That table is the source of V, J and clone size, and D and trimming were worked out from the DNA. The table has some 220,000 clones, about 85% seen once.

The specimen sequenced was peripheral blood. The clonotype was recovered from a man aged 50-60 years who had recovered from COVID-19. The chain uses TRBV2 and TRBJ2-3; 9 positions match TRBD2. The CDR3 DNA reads TGTGCCAGCAGCCCGGGACTAGCTTTAACAGATACGCAGTATTTT. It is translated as CASSPGLALTDTQYF. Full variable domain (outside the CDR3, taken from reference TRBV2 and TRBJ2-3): EPEVTQTPSHQVTQMGQEVILRCVPISNHLYFYWYRQILGQKVEFLVSFYNNEISEKSEIFDDQFSVERPDGSNFTLKIRSTKLEDSAMYFCASSPGLALTDTQYFGPGTRLTVL.